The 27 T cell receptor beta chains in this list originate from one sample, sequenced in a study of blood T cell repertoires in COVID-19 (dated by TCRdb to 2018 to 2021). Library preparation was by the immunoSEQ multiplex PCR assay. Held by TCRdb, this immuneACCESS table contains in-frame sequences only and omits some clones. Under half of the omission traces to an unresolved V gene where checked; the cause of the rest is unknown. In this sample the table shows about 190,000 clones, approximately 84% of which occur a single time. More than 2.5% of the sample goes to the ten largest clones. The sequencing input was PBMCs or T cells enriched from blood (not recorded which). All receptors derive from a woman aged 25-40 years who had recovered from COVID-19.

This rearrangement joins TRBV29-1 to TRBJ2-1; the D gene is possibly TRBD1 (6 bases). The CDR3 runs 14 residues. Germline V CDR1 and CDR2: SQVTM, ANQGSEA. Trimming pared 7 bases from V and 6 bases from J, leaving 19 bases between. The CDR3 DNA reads TGCAGCGCCGAGGTGAGGGGGACCTCCAATGAGCAGTTCTTC. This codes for CSAEVRGTSNEQFF.

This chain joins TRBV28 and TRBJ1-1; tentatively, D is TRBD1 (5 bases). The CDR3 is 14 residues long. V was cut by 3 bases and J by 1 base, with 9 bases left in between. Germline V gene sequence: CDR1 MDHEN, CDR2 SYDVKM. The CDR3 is CASSLWGENTEAFF. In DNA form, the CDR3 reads TGTGCCAGCAGTTTGTGGGGGGAGAACACTGAAGCTTTCTTT.

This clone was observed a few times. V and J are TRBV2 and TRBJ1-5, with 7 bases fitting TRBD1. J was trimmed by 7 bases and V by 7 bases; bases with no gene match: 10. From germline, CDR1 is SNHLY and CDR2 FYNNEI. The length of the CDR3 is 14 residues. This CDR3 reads CASTRETGVQPQHF. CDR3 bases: TGTGCCAGCACCCGAGAAACAGGGGTACAGCCCCAGCATTTT.

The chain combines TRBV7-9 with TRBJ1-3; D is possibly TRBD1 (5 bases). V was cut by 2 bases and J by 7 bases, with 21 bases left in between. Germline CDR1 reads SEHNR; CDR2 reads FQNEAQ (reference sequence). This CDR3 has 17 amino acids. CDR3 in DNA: TGTGCCAGCAGCTTACCTAGGGGTGACCTTTCTGCGAACACCATATATTTT. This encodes CASSLPRGDLSANTIYF.

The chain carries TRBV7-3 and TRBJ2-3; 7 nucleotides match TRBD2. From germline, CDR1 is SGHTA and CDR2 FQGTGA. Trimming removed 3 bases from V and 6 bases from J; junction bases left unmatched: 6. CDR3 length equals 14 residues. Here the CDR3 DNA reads TGTGCCAGCAGCTTGAGCGGGATGCCCGATACGCAGTATTTT. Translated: CASSLSGMPDTQYF.

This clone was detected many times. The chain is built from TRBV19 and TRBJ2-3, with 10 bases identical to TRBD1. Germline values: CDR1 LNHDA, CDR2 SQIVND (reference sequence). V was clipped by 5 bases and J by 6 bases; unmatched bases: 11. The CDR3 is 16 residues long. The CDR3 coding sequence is TGTGCCAGTAGTGTACCCCCGGGACAGGGGAGCGATACGCAGTATTTT. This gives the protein CASSVPPGQGSDTQYF.

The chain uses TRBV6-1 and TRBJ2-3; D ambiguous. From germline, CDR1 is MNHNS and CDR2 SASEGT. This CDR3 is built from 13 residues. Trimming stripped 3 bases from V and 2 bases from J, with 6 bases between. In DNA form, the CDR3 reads TGTGCCAGCAGTGATCAGATCACAGATACGCAGTATTTT. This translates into CASSDQITDTQYF.

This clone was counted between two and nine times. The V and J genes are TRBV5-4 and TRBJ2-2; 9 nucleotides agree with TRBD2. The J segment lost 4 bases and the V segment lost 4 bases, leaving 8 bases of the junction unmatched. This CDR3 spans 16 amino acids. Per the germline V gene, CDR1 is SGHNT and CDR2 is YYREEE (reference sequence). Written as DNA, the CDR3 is TGTGCCAGCAGCCAGGGCGGGGGGGGCGGCACCGGGGAGCTGTTTTTT. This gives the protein CASSQGGGGGTGELFF.

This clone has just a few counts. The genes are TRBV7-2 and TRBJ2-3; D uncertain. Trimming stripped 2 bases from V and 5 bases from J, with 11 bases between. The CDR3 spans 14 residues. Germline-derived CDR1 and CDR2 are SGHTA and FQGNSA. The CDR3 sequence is CASSLFSWQDTQYF. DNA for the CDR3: TGTGCCAGCAGCTTATTTTCCTGGCAAGATACGCAGTATTTT.

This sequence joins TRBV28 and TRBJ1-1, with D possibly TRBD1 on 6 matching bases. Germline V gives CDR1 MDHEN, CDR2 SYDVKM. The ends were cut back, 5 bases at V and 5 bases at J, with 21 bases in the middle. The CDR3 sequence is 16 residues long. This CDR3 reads CASSISQGPLETEAFF. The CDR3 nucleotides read TGTGCCAGCAGTATCTCACAGGGTCCCCTCGAGACTGAAGCTTTCTTT.

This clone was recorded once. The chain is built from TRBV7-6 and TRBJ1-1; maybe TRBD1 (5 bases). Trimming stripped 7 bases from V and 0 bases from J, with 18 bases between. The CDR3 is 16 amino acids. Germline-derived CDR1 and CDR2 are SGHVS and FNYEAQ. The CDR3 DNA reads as TGTGCCAGCACCCCCCAAATGGGGGGGATGAACACTGAAGCTTTCTTT. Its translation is CASTPQMGGMNTEAFF.

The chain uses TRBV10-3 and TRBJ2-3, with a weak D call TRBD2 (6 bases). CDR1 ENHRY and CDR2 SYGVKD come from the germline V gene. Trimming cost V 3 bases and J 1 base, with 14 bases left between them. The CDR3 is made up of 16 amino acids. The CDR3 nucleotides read TGTGCCATCAGTGACTCGGGACTGACTGGCACAGATACGCAGTATTTT. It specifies CAISDSGLTGTDTQYF.

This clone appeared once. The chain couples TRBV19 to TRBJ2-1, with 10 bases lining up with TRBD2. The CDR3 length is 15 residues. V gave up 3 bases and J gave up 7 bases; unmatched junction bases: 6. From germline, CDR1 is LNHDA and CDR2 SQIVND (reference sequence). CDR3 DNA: TGTGCCAGTAGTATTAGGACTAGCGGAGTGAATGAGCAGTTCTTC. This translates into CASSIRTSGVNEQFF.

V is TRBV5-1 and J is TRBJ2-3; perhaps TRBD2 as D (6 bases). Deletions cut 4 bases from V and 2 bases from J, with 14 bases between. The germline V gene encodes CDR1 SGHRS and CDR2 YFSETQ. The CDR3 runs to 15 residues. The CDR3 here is CASSPGTYNTDTQYF. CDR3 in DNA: TGCGCCAGCAGCCCGGGGACTTATAACACAGATACGCAGTATTTT.

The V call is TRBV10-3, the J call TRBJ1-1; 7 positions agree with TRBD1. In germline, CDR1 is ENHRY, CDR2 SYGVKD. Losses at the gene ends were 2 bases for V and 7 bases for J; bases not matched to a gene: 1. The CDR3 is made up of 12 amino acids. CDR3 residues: CAISEGQVEAFF. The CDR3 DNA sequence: TGTGCCATCAGTGAGGGACAGGTTGAAGCTTTCTTT.

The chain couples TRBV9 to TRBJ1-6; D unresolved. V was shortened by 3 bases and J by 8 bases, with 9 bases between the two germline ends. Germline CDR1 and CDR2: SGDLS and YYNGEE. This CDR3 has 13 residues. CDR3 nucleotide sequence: TGTGCCAGCAGCGCGATGGAGGATTCACCCCTCCACTTT. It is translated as CASSAMEDSPLHF.

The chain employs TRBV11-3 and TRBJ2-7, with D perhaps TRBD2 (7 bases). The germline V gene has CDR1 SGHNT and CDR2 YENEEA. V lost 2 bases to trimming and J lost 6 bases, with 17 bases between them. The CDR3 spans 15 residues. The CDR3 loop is CASSLRGGARGEQYV. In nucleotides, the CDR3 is TGTGCCAGCAGCTTAAGGGGGGGGGCACGAGGCGAGCAGTACGTC.

CDR3 in DNA: TGTGCCAGCAGTCCGGGCCGCCGGGAAAATAATTCACCCCTCCACTTT. Encoded protein: CASSPGRRENNSPLHF. This chain uses TRBV7-9 with TRBJ1-6; D not certain. CDR1 and CDR2 (germline): SEHNR, FQNEAQ (reference sequence). The CDR3 runs to 16 residues. Trimming took 6 bases from V and 5 from J, leaving 17 bases between them.

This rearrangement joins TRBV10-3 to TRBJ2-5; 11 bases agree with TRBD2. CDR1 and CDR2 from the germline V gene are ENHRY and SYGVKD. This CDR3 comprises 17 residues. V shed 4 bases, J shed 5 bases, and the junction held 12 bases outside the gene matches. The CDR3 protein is CAISVGASGGSLETQYF. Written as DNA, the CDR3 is TGTGCCATCAGTGTCGGGGCTAGCGGGGGGTCACTGGAGACCCAGTACTTC.

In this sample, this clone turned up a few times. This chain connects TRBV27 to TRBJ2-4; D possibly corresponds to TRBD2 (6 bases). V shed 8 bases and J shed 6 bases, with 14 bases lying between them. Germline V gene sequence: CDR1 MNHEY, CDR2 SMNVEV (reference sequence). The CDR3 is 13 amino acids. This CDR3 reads CASSIGGLNIQYF. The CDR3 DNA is TGTGCCAGCTCCATTGGGGGGTTAAACATTCAGTACTTC.

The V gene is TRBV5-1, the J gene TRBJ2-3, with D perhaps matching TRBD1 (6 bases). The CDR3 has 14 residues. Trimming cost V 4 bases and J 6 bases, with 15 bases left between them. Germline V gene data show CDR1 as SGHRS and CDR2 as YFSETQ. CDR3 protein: CASSLRTVSDTQYF. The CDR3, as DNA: TGCGCCAGCAGCCTCCGGACAGTTTCGGATACGCAGTATTTT. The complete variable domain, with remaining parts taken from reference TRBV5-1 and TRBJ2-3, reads KAGVTQTPRYLIKTRGQQVTLSCSPISGHRSVSWYQQTPGQGLQFLFEYFSETQRNKGNFPGRFSGRQFSNSRSEMNVSTLELGDSALYLCASSLRTVSDTQYFGPGTRLTVL.

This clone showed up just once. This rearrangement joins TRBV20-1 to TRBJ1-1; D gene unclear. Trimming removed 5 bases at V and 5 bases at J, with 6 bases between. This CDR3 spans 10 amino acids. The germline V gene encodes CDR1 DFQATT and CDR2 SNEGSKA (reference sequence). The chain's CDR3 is CSARETEAFF. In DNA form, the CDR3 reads TGCAGTGCTCGGGAAACTGAAGCTTTCTTT.

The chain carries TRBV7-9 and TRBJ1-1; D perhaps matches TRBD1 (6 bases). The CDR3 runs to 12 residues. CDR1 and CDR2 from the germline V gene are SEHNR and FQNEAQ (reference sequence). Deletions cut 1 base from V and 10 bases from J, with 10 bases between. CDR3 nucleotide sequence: TGTGCCAGCAGCTTAGTACTGGGGGCAGCTTTCTTT. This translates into CASSLVLGAAFF.

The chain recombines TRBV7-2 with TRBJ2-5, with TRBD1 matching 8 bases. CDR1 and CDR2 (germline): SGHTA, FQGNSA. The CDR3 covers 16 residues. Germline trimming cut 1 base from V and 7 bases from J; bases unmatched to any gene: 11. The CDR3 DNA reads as TGTGCCAGCAGCTTAGTGGGGACAGGAACTTTAGCGACCCAGTACTTC. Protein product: CASSLVGTGTLATQYF.

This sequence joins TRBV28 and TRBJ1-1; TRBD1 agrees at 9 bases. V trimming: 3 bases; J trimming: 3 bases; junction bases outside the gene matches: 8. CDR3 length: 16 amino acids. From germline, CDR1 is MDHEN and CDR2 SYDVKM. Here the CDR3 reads CASSLPGTGPHTEAFF. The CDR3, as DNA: TGTGCCAGCAGTTTGCCCGGGACAGGGCCCCACACTGAAGCTTTCTTT.

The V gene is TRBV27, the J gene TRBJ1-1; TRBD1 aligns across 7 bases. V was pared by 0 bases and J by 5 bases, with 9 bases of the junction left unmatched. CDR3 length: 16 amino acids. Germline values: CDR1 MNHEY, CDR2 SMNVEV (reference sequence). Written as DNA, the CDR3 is TGTGCCAGCAGTTTATCGAGACAGGGAAGGGAGACTGAAGCTTTCTTT. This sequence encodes CASSLSRQGRETEAFF.

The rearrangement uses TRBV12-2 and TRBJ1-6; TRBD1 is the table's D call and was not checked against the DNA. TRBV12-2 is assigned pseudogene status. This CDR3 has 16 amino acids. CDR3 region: CASRLALGADNSPLHF. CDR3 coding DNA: TGTGCAAGTCGCTTAGCTCTTGGGGCGGATAATTCACCCCTCCACTTT.